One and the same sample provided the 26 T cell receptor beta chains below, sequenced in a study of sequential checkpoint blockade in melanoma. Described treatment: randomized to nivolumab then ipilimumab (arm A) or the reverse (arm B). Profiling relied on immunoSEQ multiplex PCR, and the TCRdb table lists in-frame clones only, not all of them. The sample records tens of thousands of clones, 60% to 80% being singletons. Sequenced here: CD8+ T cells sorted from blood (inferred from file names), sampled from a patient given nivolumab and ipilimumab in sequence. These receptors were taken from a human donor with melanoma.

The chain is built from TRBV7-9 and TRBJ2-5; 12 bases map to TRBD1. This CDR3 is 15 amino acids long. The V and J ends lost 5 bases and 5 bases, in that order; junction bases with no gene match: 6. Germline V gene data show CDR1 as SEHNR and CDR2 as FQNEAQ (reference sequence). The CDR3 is CASSDGTGGWETQYF. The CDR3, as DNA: TGTGCCAGCAGCGATGGGACAGGGGGCTGGGAGACCCAGTACTTC. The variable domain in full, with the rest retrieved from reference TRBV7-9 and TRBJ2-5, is DTGVSQNPRHKITKRGQNVTFRCDPISEHNRLYWYRQTLGQGPEFLTYFQNEAQLEKSRLLSDRFSAERPKGSFSTLEIQRTEQGDSAMYLCASSDGTGGWETQYFGPGTRLLVL.

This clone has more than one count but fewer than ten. The CDR3 nucleotides read TGTGCCAGCAGTTCGAGGACTAGCAGCTACGAGCAGTACTTC. Protein product: CASSSRTSSYEQYF. J is TRBJ2-7 and V is TRBV27; 8 positions match TRBD2. The germline CDR1 and CDR2 sequences are MNHEY and SMNVEV (reference sequence). The CDR3 runs 14 residues. Trimming cost V 4 bases and J 3 bases; bases outside gene matches: 5.

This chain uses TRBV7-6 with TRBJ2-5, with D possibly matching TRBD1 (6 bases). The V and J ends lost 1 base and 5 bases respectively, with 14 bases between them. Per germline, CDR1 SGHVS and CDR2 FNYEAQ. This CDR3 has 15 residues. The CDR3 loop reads CASSLEATRGETQYF. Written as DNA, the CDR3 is TGTGCCAGCAGCTTAGAAGCCACGAGGGGGGAGACCCAGTACTTC.

In DNA, the CDR3 is TGTGCCAGCAGCGCCCAGGGATATGAGGAAAAACTGTTTTTT. Translated: CASSAQGYEEKLFF. The V call is TRBV9, the J call TRBJ1-4; TRBD1 might be the D (5 bases). Trimming pared 3 bases from V and 8 bases from J, leaving 14 bases between. The CDR3 is made up of 14 amino acids. CDR1 is SGDLS, CDR2 YYNGEE, per germline.

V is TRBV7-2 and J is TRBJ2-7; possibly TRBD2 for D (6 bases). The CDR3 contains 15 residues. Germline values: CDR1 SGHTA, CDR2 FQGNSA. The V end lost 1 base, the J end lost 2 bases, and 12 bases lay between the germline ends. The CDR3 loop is CASSLEEGPAYEQYF. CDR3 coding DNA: TGTGCCAGCAGCTTAGAGGAGGGCCCGGCCTACGAGCAGTACTTC.

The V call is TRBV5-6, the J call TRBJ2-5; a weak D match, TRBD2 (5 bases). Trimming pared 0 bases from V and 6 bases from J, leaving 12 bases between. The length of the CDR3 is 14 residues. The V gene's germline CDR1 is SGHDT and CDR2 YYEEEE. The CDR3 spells CASSLAAGKKTQYF. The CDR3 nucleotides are TGTGCCAGCAGCTTGGCGGCCGGGAAAAAGACCCAGTACTTC.

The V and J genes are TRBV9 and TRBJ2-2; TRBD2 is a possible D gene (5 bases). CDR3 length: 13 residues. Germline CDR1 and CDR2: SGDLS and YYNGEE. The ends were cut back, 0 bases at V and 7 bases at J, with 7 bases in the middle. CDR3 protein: CASSVGEHGELFF. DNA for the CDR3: TGTGCCAGCAGCGTAGGGGAGCACGGGGAGCTGTTTTTT.

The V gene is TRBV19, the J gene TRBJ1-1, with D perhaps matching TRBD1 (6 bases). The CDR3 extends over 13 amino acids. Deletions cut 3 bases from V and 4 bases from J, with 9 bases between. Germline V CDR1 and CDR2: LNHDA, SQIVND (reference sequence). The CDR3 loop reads CASSMGATTEAFF. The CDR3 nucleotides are TGTGCCAGTAGTATGGGGGCGACCACTGAAGCTTTCTTT.

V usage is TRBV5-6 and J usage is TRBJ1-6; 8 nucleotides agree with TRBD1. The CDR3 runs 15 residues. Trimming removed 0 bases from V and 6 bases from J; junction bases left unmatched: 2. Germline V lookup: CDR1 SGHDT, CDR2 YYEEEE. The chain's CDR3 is CASSLAGGSNSPLHF. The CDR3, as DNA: TGTGCCAGCAGCTTGGCAGGGGGCAGTAATTCACCCCTCCACTTT.

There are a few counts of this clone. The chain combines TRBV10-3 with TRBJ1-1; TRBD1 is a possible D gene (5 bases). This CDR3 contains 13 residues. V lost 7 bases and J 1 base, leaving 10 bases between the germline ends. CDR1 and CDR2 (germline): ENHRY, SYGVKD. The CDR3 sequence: CAINQGPNTEAFF. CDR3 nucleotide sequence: TGTGCCATCAACCAGGGTCCGAACACTGAAGCTTTCTTT.

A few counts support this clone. The DNA of the CDR3 is TGTGCCAGCAGCTTCGACCGGGTCGCGCAGTACTTC. Its protein product is CASSFDRVAQYF. The rearrangement uses TRBV5-6 and TRBJ2-7; no firm D call. V lost 2 bases and J 9 bases, leaving 12 bases between the germline ends. The CDR3 runs to 12 residues. Germline V gene sequence: CDR1 SGHDT, CDR2 YYEEEE.

CDR3 in amino acids: CASSLAGGGKIGFF. The DNA of the CDR3 is TGTGCCAGCAGCTTGGCCGGCGGGGGCAAGATTGGGTTCTTC. V is TRBV5-5 and J is TRBJ2-1; D perhaps matches TRBD2 (7 bases). The V and J ends lost 0 bases and 15 bases respectively, with 19 bases between them. Germline CDR1 SGHKS, CDR2 YYEKEE (reference sequence). CDR3 length: 14 residues.

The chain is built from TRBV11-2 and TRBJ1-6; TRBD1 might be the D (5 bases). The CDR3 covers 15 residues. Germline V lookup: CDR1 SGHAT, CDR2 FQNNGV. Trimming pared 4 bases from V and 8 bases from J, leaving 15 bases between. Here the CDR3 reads CASSSRHGADSPLHF. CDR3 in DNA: TGTGCCAGCAGCTCCAGACATGGGGCCGATTCACCCCTCCACTTT.

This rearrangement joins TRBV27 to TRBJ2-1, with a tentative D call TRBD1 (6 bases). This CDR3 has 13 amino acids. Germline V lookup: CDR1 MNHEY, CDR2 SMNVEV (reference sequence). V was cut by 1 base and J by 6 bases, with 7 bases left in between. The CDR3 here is CASSLLGGNEQFF. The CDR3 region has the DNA TGTGCCAGCAGTTTATTAGGGGGCAATGAGCAGTTCTTC.

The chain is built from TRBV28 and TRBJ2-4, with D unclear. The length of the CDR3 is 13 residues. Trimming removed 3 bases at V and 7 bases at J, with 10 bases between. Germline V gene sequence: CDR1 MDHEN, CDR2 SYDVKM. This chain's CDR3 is CASSLNEYNIQYF. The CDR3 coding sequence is TGTGCCAGCAGTTTGAATGAGTACAACATTCAGTACTTC.

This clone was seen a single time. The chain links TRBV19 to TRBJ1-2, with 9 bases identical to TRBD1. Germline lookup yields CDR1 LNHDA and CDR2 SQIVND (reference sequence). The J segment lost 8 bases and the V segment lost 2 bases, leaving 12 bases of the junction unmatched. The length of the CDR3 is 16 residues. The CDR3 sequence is CASSILHTDRGRGYTF. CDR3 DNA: TGTGCCAGTAGTATACTCCACACGGACAGGGGCCGCGGCTACACCTTC.

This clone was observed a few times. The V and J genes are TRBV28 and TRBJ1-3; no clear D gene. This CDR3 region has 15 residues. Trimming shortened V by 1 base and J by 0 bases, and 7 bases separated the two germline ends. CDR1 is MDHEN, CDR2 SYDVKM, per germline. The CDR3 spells CASSLYGTSGNTIYF. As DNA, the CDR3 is TGTGCCAGCAGTTTATATGGCACCTCTGGAAACACCATATATTTT.

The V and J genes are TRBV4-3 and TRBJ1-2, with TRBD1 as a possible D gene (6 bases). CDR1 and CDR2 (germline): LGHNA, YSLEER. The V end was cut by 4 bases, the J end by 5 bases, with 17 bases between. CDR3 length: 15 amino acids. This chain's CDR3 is CASSPSRGVGYGYTF. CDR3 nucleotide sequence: TGCGCCAGCAGCCCATCCAGGGGAGTGGGATATGGCTACACCTTC.

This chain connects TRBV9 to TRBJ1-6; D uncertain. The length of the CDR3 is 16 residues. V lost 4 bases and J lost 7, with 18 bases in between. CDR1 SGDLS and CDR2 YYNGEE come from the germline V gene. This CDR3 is CASSPNRRSQNSPLHF. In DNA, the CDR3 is TGTGCCAGCAGCCCAAACCGGCGGAGCCAAAATTCACCCCTCCACTTT.

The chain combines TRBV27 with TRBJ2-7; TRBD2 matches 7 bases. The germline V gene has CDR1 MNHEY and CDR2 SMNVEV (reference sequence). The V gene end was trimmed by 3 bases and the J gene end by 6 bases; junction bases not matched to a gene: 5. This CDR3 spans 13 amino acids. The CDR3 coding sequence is TGTGCCAGCAGTTTGGCGGGAGCAGGCGAGCAGTACTTC. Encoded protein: CASSLAGAGEQYF.

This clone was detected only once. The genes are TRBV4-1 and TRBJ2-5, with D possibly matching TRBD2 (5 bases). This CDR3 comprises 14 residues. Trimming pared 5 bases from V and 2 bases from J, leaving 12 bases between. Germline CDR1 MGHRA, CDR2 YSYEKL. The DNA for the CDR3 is TGCGCCAGCAGCGGGAGCCGGGGTCAAGAGACCCAGTACTTC. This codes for CASSGSRGQETQYF.

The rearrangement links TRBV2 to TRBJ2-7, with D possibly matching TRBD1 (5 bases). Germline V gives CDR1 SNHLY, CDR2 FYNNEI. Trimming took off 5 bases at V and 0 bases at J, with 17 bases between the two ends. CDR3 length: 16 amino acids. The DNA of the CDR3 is TGTGCCAGCAGTTTAACTTCAGGGTCTAGCTCCTACGAGCAGTACTTC. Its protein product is CASSLTSGSSSYEQYF.

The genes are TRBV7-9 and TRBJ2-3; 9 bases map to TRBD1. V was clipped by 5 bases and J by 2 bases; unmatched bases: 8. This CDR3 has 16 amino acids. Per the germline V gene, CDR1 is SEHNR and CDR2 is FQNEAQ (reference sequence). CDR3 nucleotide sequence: TGTGCCAGCAGCCCTCCGGGACAGGGACCCACAGATACGCAGTATTTT. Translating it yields CASSPPGQGPTDTQYF.

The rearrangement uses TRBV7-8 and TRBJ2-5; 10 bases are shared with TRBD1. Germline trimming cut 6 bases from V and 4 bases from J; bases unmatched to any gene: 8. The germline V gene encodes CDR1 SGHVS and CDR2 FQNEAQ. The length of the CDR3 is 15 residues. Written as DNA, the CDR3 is TGTGCCAGCAGGCCGGGACAGGGGTTGGGAGAGACCCAGTACTTC. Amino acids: CASRPGQGLGETQYF.

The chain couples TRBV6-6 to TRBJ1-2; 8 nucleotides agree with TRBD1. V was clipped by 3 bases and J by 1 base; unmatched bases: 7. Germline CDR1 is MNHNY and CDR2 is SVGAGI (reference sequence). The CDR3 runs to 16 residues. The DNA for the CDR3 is TGTGCCAGCAGTTATCAGGGGGCTTCCAGTAACTATGGCTACACCTTC. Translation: CASSYQGASSNYGYTF.

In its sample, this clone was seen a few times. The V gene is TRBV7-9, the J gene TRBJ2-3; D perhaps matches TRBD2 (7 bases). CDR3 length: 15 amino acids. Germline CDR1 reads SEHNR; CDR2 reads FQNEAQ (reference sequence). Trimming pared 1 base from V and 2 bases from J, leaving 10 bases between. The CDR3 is CASSLEGGATDTQYF. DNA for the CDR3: TGTGCCAGCAGCTTAGAGGGGGGGGCCACAGATACGCAGTATTTT.